The 5 T cell receptor beta chains presented below share a single source sample, sequenced in a study of blood T cell repertoires in COVID-19. Sequenced by immunoSEQ multiplex PCR; TCRdb stores in-frame clones only, minus some. The sample shows 55,000 to 80,000 clones, around 79% of them seen only once. Sample: peripheral blood. All receptors derive from a man aged 55 to 69 with acute or convalescent COVID-19.

The rearrangement links TRBV5-1 to TRBJ2-1, with D perhaps matching TRBD2 (6 bases). The CDR3 covers 14 residues. Germline CDR1 reads SGHRS; CDR2 reads YFSETQ. Trimming took off 0 bases at V and 8 bases at J, with 12 bases between the two ends. Here the CDR3 reads CASSLAISGDEQFF. As DNA, the CDR3 is TGCGCCAGCAGCTTGGCCATTAGCGGCGATGAGCAGTTCTTC. Full variable domain (rest looked up from reference TRBV5-1 and TRBJ2-1): KAGVTQTPRYLIKTRGQQVTLSCSPISGHRSVSWYQQTPGQGLQFLFEYFSETQRNKGNFPGRFSGRQFSNSRSEMNVSTLELGDSALYLCASSLAISGDEQFFGPGTRLTVL.

CDR3 coding DNA: TGTGCCAGCCTTTCTCTAGGGGCTGGTAATTCACCCCTCCACTTT. Encoded protein: CASLSLGAGNSPLHF. This chain joins TRBV27 and TRBJ1-6; TRBD1 is a possible D gene (5 bases). The CDR3 has 15 amino acids. The ends were cut back, 8 bases at V and 6 bases at J, with 17 bases in the middle. In germline, CDR1 is MNHEY, CDR2 SMNVEV (reference sequence).

The chain is built from TRBV19 and TRBJ2-1; 8 bases are shared with TRBD2. Germline V lookup: CDR1 LNHDA, CDR2 SQIVND (reference sequence). This CDR3 spans 15 amino acids. Trimming removed 1 base from V and 3 bases from J; junction bases left unmatched: 2. Here the CDR3 reads CASSIGGTSYNEQFF. The CDR3 DNA reads TGTGCCAGTAGTATAGGAGGGACTAGCTACAATGAGCAGTTCTTC.

To note about this clone: Other DNA sequences in the sample encode the same CDR3. The chain uses TRBV29-1 and TRBJ2-5, with TRBD1 identical over 9 bases. Germline CDR1 SQVTM, CDR2 ANQGSEA. Trimming took 2 bases from V and 5 from J; bases not matched to a gene: 3. The CDR3 contains 13 residues. CDR3 DNA sequence: TGCAGCGTTGAAACAGGGGGCAGGGAGACCCAGTACTTC. It yields the protein CSVETGGRETQYF.

This chain joins TRBV6-5 and TRBJ1-1; unclear D gene. This CDR3 has 13 residues. V was cut by 8 bases and J by 3 bases, with 13 bases left in between. Germline CDR1 and CDR2: MNHEY and SVGAGI. The CDR3 DNA reads TGTGCCAGCCTCAGAGGAGGGCACACTGAAGCTTTCTTT. As protein: CASLRGGHTEAFF.